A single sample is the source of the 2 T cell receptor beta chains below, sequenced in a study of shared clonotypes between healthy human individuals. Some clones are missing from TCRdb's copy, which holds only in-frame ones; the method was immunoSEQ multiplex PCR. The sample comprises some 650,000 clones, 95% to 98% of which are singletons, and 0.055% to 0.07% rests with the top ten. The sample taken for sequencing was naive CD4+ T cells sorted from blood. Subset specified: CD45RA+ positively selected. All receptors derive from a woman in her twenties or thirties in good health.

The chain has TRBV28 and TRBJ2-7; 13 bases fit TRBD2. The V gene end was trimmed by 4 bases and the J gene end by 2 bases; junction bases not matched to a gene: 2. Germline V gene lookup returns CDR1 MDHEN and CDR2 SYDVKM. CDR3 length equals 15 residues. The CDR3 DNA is TGTGCCAGCAGTTGGACTAGCGGGAGACCCTACGAGCAGTACTTC. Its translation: CASSWTSGRPYEQYF.

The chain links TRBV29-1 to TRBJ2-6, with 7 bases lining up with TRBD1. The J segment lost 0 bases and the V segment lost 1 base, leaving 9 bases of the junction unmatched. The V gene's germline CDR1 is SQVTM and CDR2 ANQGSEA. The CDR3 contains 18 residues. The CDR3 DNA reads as TGCAGCGTTGAAGTAAGGGACAGAAAAATCTCTGGGGCCAACGTCCTGACTTTC. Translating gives CSVEVRDRKISGANVLTF.